The 2 T cell receptor beta chains given below trace back to one sample, sequenced in a study of blood T cell repertoires in COVID-19. The method was immunoSEQ multiplex PCR; TCRdb's version includes in-frame clones alone and lacks a portion of them. Found here are 250,000 to 300,000 clones, around nine tenths of them singletons; the top ten hold 2% to 2.5%. The sample taken for sequencing was PBMCs or T cells enriched from blood (not recorded which). The receptors were sampled from an older woman in a cohort exposed to, infected with or recovered from COVID-19 (not recorded which).

The gene calls are TRBV7-8 and TRBJ1-6; TRBD1 is a possible D gene (5 bases). The CDR3 runs to 18 residues. Germline V CDR1 and CDR2: SGHVS, FQNEAQ. V lost 0 bases, J lost 0 bases, and 12 bases lay in between. DNA of the CDR3: TGTGCCAGCAGCTTAGCGTCCGGGGGAAGCTCCTATAATTCACCCCTCCACTTT. Translated: CASSLASGGSSYNSPLHF.

This clone was seen only once. This chain links TRBV7-2 with TRBJ2-3; D might be TRBD2 (5 bases). From germline, CDR1 is SGHTA and CDR2 FQGNSA. The ends were cut back, 3 bases at V and 6 bases at J, with 16 bases in the middle. The CDR3 has 15 amino acids. CDR3: CASSLSGSPGDTQYF. The DNA for the CDR3 is TGTGCCAGCAGCTTGAGTGGGAGCCCGGGGGATACGCAGTATTTT.